The clone carrying this T cell receptor (beta chain) was seen more than once but under ten times. What it recognizes is unknown. The CDR3 spans 14 residues. Between the trimmed V and J ends, which lost 1 base and 8 bases, there was a span of 15 bases. Germline loops: CDR1 GTSNPN, CDR2 SVGIG (reference sequence). The data derive from a study of shared clonotypes between healthy human individuals. Study conclusions and caveats: Represented diversity, genetic and exposure-history alike, was limited by few donors.

The authors split each subset's genomic DNA evenly across several immunoSEQ plates. Authors' data handling: ImmunoSEQ only sent back junction sequences with no quality scores, so filtering was done differently. Generated by immunoSEQ multiplex PCR, the TCRdb table keeps only in-frame clones and is missing some. Clone size and the V and J calls come from that table; the DNA yielded D and trimming. The repertoire consists of hundreds of thousands of clones, with 70% to 80% occurring once and the leading ten covering about 12%. The source of this sequence is a woman aged 35 to 49 in good health. Some clones in this sample may be carry-over from other donors' samples. The chain couples TRBV30 to TRBJ1-3; D remains unclear. Sequencing used PBMCs. The CDR3 sequence is CAWSERAKRDTIYF. The CDR3 region has the DNA TGTGCCTGGAGTGAGAGGGCGAAAAGGGACACCATATATTTT.